This TCR beta chain was sequenced for a study of shared clonotypes between healthy human individuals. This clone was found once. The antigen is undetermined. Study-level results: Across subsets, estimated richness was generally greater for naive than for memory populations. Clonotype sharing across donors was expected to vary with sequencing depth.

The CDR3 spans 14 residues. Trimming stripped 4 bases from V and 5 bases from J, with 13 bases between. The V gene's germline CDR1 is SGDLS and CDR2 YYNGEE. TCRdb's table, derived via immunoSEQ multiplex PCR, lists solely in-frame clones and lacks some. The sample holds roughly 660,000 clones, less than 95% seen once. The chain combines TRBV9 with TRBJ1-5; D possibly corresponds to TRBD1 (5 bases). Sequenced: memory CD8+ T cells from PBMCs. Noted subset: CD45RO+ cells pooled with CCR7-negative TemRA cells. The sequence was obtained from a man aged 18 to 30 in good health. Some clones in this sample may be carry-over from other donors' samples. The CDR3 DNA reads as TGTGCCAGCAGCCAAGGGGCGGCCCATCAGCCCCAGCATTTT. It yields the protein CASSQGAAHQPQHF.